This T cell receptor (beta chain) was profiled in a study of blood T cell repertoires in COVID-19 (dated by TCRdb to 2020 to 2021). About the investigation overall: The collaborator samples originated in the United States, Italy and Spain and spanned the acute and convalescent phases of COVID-19. Where available, HLA class I and class II types were taken from metadata supplied by the sample provider and were not determined by assay-based typing. Subjects who had been exposed to COVID-19, were actively infected with it, or had recovered from it provided the deeply sampled blood TCRbeta repertoires that made up the dataset. The samples were drawn from the first 160 participants of the ongoing ImmuneRACE study and from under 1,500 subjects provided by 6 global collaborators. The prospective study material was composed of cDNA or gDNA derived from T cells, B-cell-depleted T cells, or PBMCs. The repertoires were released in a freely available public database intended as a resource for research on the immune response to SARS-CoV-2. A de-identified subject ID, COVID-19 status, age in years and sex were almost always included in the sample metadata.

Concerning this clone itself: This clone's antigen is unknown. Qualities for individual bases were not recorded, and no much larger clone is one base off.

General findings and caveats noted by the study authors: Clinical and demographic metadata were provided uncurated, with the amount varying by source and participant.

TCRbeta CDR3 regions were amplified from genomic DNA using the immunoSEQ Assay, a bias-controlled multiplex PCR. In the original analysis: The number of nucleated cells in each sample was estimated from the amplification of reference gene primers within the assay. Sequence reads were collapsed and filtered to measure the absolute abundance of every unique TCRbeta CDR3 rearrangement. For each sample, productive Simpson clonality was calculated as the square root of Simpson's diversity index over productive rearrangements. Entries here come from immuneACCESS through TCRdb and include only in-frame sequences with V and J called. Some clones fail to appear in such tables; in the studies checked, an unresolved V gene covers under half of the shortfall, and the cause of the remainder is unknown. V, J and clone size derive from that table, while D and trimming were established from the DNA sequence. Present in this sample are 200,000 or so clones, about 88% of which were seen just once. Less than 3.5% of the sample is taken by the ten largest.

Whole blood was collected in K2EDTA tubes by collaborating institutions according to the institutions' own protocols. For TCRbeta analysis, collaborator samples were shipped as frozen whole blood, as isolated PBMCs, or as DNA extracted from either sample type. The TCR sequence derives from a woman aged 60 to 75 with acute or convalescent COVID-19. The source material was peripheral blood.

The CDR3 protein: CASSYSNRGSNYGYTF. The sequence in DNA is TGTGCCAGCAGTTACTCGAATCGGGGATCTAACTATGGCTACACCTTC. The chain links TRBV6-5 with TRBJ1-2; no confident D gene assignment can be made. CDR1 and CDR2 are drawn from the germline V gene: MNHEY, SVGAGI. From the cysteine through the phenylalanine, the CDR3 covers 16 amino acids. Just the 48-base CDR3 DNA is kept, in frame starting at base 1. The V end loses 0 bases and the J end loses 0 bases, and a stretch of 11 bases separates them.